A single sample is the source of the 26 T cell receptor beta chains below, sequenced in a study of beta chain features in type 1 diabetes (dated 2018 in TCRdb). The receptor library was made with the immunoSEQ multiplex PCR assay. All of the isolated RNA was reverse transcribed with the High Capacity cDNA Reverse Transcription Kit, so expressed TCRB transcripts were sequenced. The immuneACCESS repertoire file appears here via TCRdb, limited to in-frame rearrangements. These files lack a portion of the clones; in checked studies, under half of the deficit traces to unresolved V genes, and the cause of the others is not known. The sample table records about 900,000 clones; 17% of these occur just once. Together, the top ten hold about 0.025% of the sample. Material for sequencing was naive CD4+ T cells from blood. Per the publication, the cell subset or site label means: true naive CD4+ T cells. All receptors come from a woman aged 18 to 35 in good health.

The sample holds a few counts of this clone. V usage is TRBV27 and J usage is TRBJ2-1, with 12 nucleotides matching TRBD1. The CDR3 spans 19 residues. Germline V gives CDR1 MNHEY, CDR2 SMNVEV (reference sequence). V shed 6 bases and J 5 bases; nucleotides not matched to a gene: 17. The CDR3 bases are TGTGCCAGCAGGGGACAGGGGGCGGGTTCGGCTAGCGGGAACAATGAGCAGTTCTTC. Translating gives CASRGQGAGSASGNNEQFF.

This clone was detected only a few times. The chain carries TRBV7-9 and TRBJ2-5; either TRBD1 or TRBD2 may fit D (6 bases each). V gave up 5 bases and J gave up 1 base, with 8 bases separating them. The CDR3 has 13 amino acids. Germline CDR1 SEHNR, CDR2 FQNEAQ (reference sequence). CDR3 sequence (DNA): TGTGCCAGCAGCAGGGGGGCCCAAGAGACCCAGTACTTC. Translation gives CASSRGAQETQYF. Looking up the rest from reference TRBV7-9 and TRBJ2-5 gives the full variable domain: DTGVSQNPRHKITKRGQNVTFRCDPISEHNRLYWYRQTLGQGPEFLTYFQNEAQLEKSRLLSDRFSAERPKGSFSTLEIQRTEQGDSAMYLCASSRGAQETQYFGPGTRLLVL.

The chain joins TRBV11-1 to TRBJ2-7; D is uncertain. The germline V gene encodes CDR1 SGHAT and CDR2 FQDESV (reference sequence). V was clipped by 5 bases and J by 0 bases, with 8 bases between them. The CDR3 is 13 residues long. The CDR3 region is CASSLPHSYEQYF. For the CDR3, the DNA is TGTGCCAGCAGCCTACCCCACTCCTACGAGCAGTACTTC.

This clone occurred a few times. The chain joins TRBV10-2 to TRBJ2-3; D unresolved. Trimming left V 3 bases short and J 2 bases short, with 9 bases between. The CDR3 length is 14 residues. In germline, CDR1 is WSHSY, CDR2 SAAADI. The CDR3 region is CASSDLWITDTQYF. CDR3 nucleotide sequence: TGCGCCAGCAGTGACCTCTGGATCACAGATACGCAGTATTTT.

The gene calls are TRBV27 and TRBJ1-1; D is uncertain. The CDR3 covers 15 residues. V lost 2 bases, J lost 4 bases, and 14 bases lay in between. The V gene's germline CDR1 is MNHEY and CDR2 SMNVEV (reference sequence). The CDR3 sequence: CASSLKPLHSTEAFF. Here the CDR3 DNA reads TGTGCCAGCAGTTTAAAACCCCTTCATAGCACTGAAGCTTTCTTT.

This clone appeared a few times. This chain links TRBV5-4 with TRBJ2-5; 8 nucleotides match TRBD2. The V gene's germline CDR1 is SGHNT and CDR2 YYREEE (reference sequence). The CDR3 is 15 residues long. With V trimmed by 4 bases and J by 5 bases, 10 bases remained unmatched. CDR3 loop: CASSPGGGREETQYF. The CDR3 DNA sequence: TGTGCCAGCAGCCCCGGGGGGGGCAGGGAGGAGACCCAGTACTTC.

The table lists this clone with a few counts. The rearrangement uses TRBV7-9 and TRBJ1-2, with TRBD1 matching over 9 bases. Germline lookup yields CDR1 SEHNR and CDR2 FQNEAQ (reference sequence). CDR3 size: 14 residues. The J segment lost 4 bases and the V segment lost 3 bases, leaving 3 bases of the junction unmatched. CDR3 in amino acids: CASSLTGGIYGYTF. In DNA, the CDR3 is TGTGCCAGCAGCTTGACAGGGGGAATCTATGGCTACACCTTC.

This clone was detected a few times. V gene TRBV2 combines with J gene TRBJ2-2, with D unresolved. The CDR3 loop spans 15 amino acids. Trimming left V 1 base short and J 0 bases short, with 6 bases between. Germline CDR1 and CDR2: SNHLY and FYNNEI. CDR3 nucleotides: TGTGCCAGCAGTGAAGGTCAGCCGAACACCGGGGAGCTGTTTTTT. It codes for CASSEGQPNTGELFF.

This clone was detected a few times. In DNA, the CDR3 is TGCAGCGTTGCCAGTGTCGAGGAACGCTACACCTTC. Amino acids: CSVASVEERYTF. The genes are TRBV29-1 and TRBJ1-2, with D unresolved. This CDR3 has 12 amino acids. The germline gives CDR1 SQVTM, CDR2 ANQGSEA. With 4 bases removed from V and 9 bases from J, the gap between germline ends came to 15 bases.

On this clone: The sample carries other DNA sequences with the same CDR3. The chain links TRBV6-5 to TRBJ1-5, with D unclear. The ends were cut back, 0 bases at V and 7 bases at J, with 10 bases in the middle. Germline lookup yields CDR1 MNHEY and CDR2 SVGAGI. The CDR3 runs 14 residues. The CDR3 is CASSYSGGNQPQHF. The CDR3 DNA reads TGTGCCAGCAGTTACTCAGGAGGGAACCAGCCCCAGCATTTT.

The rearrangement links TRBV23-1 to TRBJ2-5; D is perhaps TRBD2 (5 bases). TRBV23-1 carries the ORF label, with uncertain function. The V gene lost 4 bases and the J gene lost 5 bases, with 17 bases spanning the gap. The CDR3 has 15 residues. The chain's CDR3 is CASSPGGPGGETQYF. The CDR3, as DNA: TGCGCCAGCAGTCCCGGTGGTCCGGGCGGGGAGACCCAGTACTTC.

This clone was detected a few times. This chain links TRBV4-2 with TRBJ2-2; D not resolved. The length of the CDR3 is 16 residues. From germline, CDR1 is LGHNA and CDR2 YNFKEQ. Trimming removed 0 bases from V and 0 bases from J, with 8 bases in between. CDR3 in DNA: TGTGCCAGCAGCCAAGATTCAGGTGCGAACACCGGGGAGCTGTTTTTT. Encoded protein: CASSQDSGANTGELFF.

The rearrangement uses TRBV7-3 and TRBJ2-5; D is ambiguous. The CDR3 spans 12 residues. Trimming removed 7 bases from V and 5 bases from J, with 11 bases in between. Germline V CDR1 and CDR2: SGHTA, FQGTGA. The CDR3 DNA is TGTGCCAGCAACGAGTTACGGGAGACCCAGTACTTC. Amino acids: CASNELRETQYF.

CDR3 DNA sequence: TGTGCCAGCAGCCCGCGACAGGGGGCGGCTAACTATGGCTACACCTTC. Protein sequence: CASSPRQGAANYGYTF. The chain employs TRBV7-2 and TRBJ1-2; 10 bases line up with TRBD1. CDR1 and CDR2 (germline): SGHTA, FQGNSA. With 5 bases clipped from V and 0 bases from J, the junction kept 6 bases outside the gene matches. This CDR3 has 16 amino acids.

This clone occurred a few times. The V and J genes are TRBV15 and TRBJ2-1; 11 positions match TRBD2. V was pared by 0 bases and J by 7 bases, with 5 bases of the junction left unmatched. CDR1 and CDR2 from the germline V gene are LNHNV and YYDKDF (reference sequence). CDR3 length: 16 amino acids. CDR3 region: CATSREGRLAGNEQFF. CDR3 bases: TGTGCCACCAGCAGAGAAGGGCGACTAGCGGGAAATGAGCAGTTCTTC.

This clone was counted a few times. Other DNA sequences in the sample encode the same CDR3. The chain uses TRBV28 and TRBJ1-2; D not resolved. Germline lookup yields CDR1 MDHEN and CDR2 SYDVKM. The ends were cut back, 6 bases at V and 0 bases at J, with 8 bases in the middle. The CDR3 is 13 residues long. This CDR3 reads CASSLGPNYGYTF. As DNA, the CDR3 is TGTGCCAGCAGCCTCGGTCCTAACTATGGCTACACCTTC.

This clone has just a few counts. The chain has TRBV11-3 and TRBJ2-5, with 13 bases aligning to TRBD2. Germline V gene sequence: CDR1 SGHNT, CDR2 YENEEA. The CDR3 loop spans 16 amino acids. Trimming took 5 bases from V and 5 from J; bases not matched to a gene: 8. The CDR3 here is CASSLGLAGVEETQYF. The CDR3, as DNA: TGTGCCAGCAGCCTCGGACTAGCGGGAGTGGAGGAGACCCAGTACTTC.

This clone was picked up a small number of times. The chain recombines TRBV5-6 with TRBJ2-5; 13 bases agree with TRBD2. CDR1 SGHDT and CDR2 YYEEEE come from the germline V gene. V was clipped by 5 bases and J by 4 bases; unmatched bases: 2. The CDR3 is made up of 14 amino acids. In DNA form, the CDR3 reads TGTGCCAGCAGACTAGCGGGAGGGGGAGAGACCCAGTACTTC. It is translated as CASRLAGGGETQYF.

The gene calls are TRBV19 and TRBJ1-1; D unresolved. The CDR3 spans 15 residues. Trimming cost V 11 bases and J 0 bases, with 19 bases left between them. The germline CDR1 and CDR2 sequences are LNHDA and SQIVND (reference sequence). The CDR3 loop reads CAVGTHVQMNTEAFF. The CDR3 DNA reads TGTGCCGTCGGAACTCATGTCCAAATGAACACTGAAGCTTTCTTT.

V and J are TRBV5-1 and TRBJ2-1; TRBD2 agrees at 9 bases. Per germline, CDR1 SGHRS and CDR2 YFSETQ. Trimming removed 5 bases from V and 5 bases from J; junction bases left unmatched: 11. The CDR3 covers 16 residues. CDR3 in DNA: TGCGCCAGCAGACGGACTAGCGTCTCTGCTAACAATGAGCAGTTCTTC. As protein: CASRRTSVSANNEQFF. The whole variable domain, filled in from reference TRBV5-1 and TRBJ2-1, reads KAGVTQTPRYLIKTRGQQVTLSCSPISGHRSVSWYQQTPGQGLQFLFEYFSETQRNKGNFPGRFSGRQFSNSRSEMNVSTLELGDSALYLCASRRTSVSANNEQFFGPGTRLTVL.

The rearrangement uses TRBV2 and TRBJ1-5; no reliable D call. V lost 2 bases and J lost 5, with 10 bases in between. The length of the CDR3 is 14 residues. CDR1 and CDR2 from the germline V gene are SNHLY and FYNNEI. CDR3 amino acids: CASSERRLDQPQHF. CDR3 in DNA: TGTGCCAGCAGTGAACGTAGGCTGGATCAGCCCCAGCATTTT.

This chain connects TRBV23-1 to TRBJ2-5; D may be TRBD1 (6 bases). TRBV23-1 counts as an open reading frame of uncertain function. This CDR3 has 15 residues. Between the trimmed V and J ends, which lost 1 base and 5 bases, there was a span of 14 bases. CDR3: CASSQFQGPPETQYF. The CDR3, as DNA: TGCGCCAGCAGTCAATTTCAGGGGCCCCCCGAGACCCAGTACTTC.

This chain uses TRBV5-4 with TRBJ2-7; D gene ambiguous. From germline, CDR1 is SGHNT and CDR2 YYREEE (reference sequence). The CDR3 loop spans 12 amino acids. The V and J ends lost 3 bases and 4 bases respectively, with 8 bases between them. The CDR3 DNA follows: TGTGCCAGCAGCTCGGACCTTTACGAGCAGTACTTC. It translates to CASSSDLYEQYF.

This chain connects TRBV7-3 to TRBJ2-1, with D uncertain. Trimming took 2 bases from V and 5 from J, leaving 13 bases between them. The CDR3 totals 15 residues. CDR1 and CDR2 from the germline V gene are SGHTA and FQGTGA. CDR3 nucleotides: TGTGCCAGCAGCTTAGTAGGAACTCTCGACAATGAGCAGTTCTTC. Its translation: CASSLVGTLDNEQFF.

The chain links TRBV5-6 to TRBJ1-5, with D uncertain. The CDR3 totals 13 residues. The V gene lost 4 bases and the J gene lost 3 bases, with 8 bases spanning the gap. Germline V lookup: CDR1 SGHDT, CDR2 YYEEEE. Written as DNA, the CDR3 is TGTGCCAGCAGCCCCAGCCCCAATCAGCCCCAGCATTTT. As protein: CASSPSPNQPQHF. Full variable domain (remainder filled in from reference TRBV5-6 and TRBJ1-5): DAGVTQSPTHLIKTRGQQVTLRCSPKSGHDTVSWYQQALGQGPQFIFQYYEEEERQRGNFPDRFSGHQFPNYSSELNVNALLLGDSALYLCASSPSPNQPQHFGDGTRLSIL.

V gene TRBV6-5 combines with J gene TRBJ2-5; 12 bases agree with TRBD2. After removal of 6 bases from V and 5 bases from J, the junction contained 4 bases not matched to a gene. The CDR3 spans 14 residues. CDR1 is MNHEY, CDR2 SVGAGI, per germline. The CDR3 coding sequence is TGTGCCAGCAGAGCTAGCGGGAGGGCCGAGACCCAGTACTTC. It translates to CASRASGRAETQYF.